These T cell receptor beta chains were read from a single sample in a study of regulatory T cells in long-lasting Graves disease. TCRdb reprocessed the multiplex PCR reads with MiXCR, giving one entry per CDR3 protein. The sample includes 500,000 to 700,000 distinct CDR3 sequences, around 30% of them seen just once. Sequencing used peripheral blood mononuclear cells (PBMCs), obtained when the disease was refractory, from a patient treated with antithyroid drugs. The receptor source for this set is a female donor with Graves disease. Each CDR3 is given with its conserved first and last residue. The D gene is left open where the match is weak.

>NA|TRBV7-2
CASSLERGPPQHF
>NA|TRBV15
CATSRGATYGYTF
>TRBD1|TRBV14
CASSVDHRGYEQYF
>TRBD1|TRBV20-1
CSARQGDYGYTF
>TRBD2|TRBV19
CASSSPKSGTRAYNEQFF
>NA|TRBV12-3/TRBV12-4
CASSLDSFLSGYTF
>NA|TRBV10-3
CAISESRTEQETQYF
>TRBD1|TRBV10-2
CASSQGQGALRTEAFF
>NA|TRBV28
CASSLVAGPELGQPQHF
>TRBD2|TRBV18
CASSPRRLAGGDEQYF
>TRBD2|TRBV10-3
CAAGLAGGPGETQYF
>NA|TRBV28
CASSLLGYEQFF
>NA|TRBV28
CASSLFGSNEKLFF
>NA|TRBV3-1
CASSQGGKKNTEAFF
>NA|TRBV20-1
CSASLGGSNQPQHF
>NA|TRBV2
CASKVPAVHEQYF
>NA|TRBV15
CATSSLGNTIYF
>NA|TRBV7-9
CASSYTTNTGELFF
>NA|TRBV19
CASSIGALLRGNTEAFF
>NA|TRBV6-1
CASSPPVSPQHF
>TRBD1|TRBV3-1
CASSQGAGGYEKLFF
>NA|TRBV20-1
CSARDTTGWNTEAFF
>TRBD1|TRBV29-1
CSVGLNRGMNTEAFF
>NA|TRBV6-5
CASSYARAGEPQHF
>NA|TRBV18
CASSPATAVAYEQYF
>TRBD1|TRBV6-1
CASGGRGRPPGGYTF
>NA|TRBV5-1
CASSSNKNRYQGAFF
>TRBD2|TRBV11-2
CASSLELAVYNEQFF
>TRBD2|TRBV20-1
CSAAGTSGRMGTDTQYF
>TRBD1|TRBV28
CASSLVPGQGAGNTEAFF
>TRBD2|TRBV27
CASSLSASGKGRETQYF
>NA|TRBV18
CASSPGTDVKEKLFF
>NA|TRBV24-1
CATSDPTASDSYNEQFF
>NA|TRBV12-3/TRBV12-4
CASRGGDTQYF
>NA|TRBV7-9
CASATSTGSKNIQYF